One and the same sample provided the 25 T cell receptor beta chains below, sequenced in a study of blood T cells in healthy people across ages. Primers used in a second PCR of about 6 to 11 cycles were a sample-barcoded 5' primer and a J-beta primer mix. TCRdb called the 5' RACE reads again in MiXCR, with one record for every CDR3 protein. The data show some 790,000 distinct CDR3 sequences, with roughly 26% seen just once and 15% to 20% held by the top ten. Sequenced: blood. The receptors here all came from an elderly woman in good health.

This clonotype showed up many times. CDR3 sequence (DNA): TGTGCCAGCAGTCCCATGATTAGCGGGGGGTCCTACAATGAGCAGTTCTTC. This codes for CASSPMISGGSYNEQFF. This chain connects TRBV6-2 or TRBV6-3 to TRBJ2-1, with 10 positions matching TRBD2. This CDR3 contains 17 residues. CDR1 is MNHEY, CDR2 SVGEGT, per germline. Trimming at V came to 5 bases and at J to 1 base, leaving 8 bases not matched to a gene.

This clonotype was picked up a small number of times. CDR3 coding DNA: TGTGCCAGCAGTCCCCAGACAGGGACCGGGGAGCTGTTTTTT. It codes for CASSPQTGTGELFF. The genes are TRBV6-2 or TRBV6-3 and TRBJ2-2; the match to TRBD1 covers 7 bases. V shed 5 bases, J shed 5 bases, and the junction held 5 bases outside the gene matches. CDR1 and CDR2 (germline): MNHEY, SVGEGT. This CDR3 contains 14 residues.

With respect to this clonotype: This clone may be a read error of a much larger clone one base away. The rearrangement links TRBV6-1 to TRBJ2-5; possibly TRBD2 for D (5 bases). Germline values: CDR1 MNHNS, CDR2 SASEGT. The length of the CDR3 is 14 residues. V was clipped by 6 bases and J by 11 bases, with 22 bases between them. The DNA for the CDR3 is TGTGCCAGCAGACCGGGATCGGCCAACAATGAGCAGTACTTC. As protein: CASRPGSANNEQYF.

Many counts were recorded for this clonotype. The rearrangement uses TRBV24-1 and TRBJ2-5; perhaps D is TRBD1 or TRBD2 (6 bases each). V was clipped by 2 bases and J by 6 bases, with 18 bases between them. The CDR3 has 16 residues. Germline CDR1 reads KGHDR; CDR2 reads SFDVKD. CDR3 residues: CATSDWGAGAEKTQYF. CDR3 coding DNA: TGTGCCACCAGTGATTGGGGGGCCGGAGCGGAGAAGACCCAGTACTTC.

This clonotype was counted ten times or more. This rearrangement joins TRBV7-2 to TRBJ2-3; D might be TRBD1 (5 bases). Germline V gives CDR1 SGHTA, CDR2 FQGNSA. This CDR3 is 15 amino acids long. Trimming removed 1 base at V and 1 base at J, with 9 bases between. The CDR3 loop is CASSLDRIGTDTQYF. Written as DNA, the CDR3 is TGTGCCAGCAGCTTAGACAGGATTGGCACAGATACGCAGTATTTT.

With regard to this clonotype: The junction and the germline gene differ at one end; a read error may be behind it. V gene TRBV11-2 combines with J gene TRBJ2-6; TRBD2 might be the D (7 bases). This CDR3 region has 15 residues. Germline V lookup: CDR1 SGHAT, CDR2 FQNNGV. CDR3 in amino acids: CANSLGGRGANVLTF. In nucleotides, the CDR3 is TGTGCCAACAGCCTGGGGGGGCGTGGGGCCAACGTCCTGACTTTC.

This clonotype was seen repeatedly, ten times or more. The rearrangement links TRBV14 to TRBJ2-3, with D possibly matching TRBD2 (5 bases). CDR3 length: 14 amino acids. Trimming removed 3 bases at V and 5 bases at J, with 12 bases between. CDR1 and CDR2 from the germline V gene are SGHDN and FVKESK. The CDR3 DNA sequence: TGTGCCAGCAGCCAGGTACTAGGTCGAGATACGCAGTATTTT. This codes for CASSQVLGRDTQYF.

This clonotype has just a few counts. This rearrangement joins TRBV20-1 to TRBJ2-7; D is undetermined. The germline V gene has CDR1 DFQATT and CDR2 SNEGSKA (reference sequence). CDR3 length: 13 residues. The ends were cut back, 1 base at V and 2 bases at J, with 9 bases in the middle. CDR3 loop: CSARGDSPYEQYF. The CDR3 region has the DNA TGCAGTGCTAGAGGTGACTCGCCCTACGAGCAGTACTTC.

Concerning this clonotype itself: This may stem from a read error, because a much larger clone lies one nucleotide away. This chain connects TRBV10-3 to TRBJ2-3; D is perhaps TRBD1 or TRBD2 (6 bases each). In germline, CDR1 is ENHRY, CDR2 SYGVKD. The CDR3 consists of 16 residues. The CDR3 protein is CATSEQSGAFTDTQYF. CDR3 DNA: TGTGCCACCAGTGAGCAATCGGGGGCATTCACAGATACGCAGTATTTT.

The gene calls are TRBV7-9 and TRBJ2-3; D is uncertain. V lost 5 bases, J lost 4 bases, and 4 bases lay in between. This CDR3 contains 11 residues. The germline CDR1 and CDR2 sequences are SEHNR and FQNEAQ (reference sequence). CDR3 DNA sequence: TGTGCCAGCAGCCCCCCAGATACGCAGTATTTT. Amino acids: CASSPPDTQYF. Full variable domain (outside the CDR3, taken from reference TRBV7-9 and TRBJ2-3): DTGVSQNPRHKITKRGQNVTFRCDPISEHNRLYWYRQTLGQGPEFLTYFQNEAQLEKSRLLSDRFSAERPKGSFSTLEIQRTEQGDSAMYLCASSPPDTQYFGPGTRLTVL.

The chain joins TRBV20-1 to TRBJ2-7, with TRBD1 matching 10 bases. Trimming took 6 bases from V and 6 from J; bases not matched to a gene: 5. The germline V gene encodes CDR1 DFQATT and CDR2 SNEGSKA (reference sequence). The CDR3 is made up of 12 amino acids. CDR3 sequence: CSASGQGGEQYF. CDR3 sequence (DNA): TGCAGTGCATCTGGACAGGGGGGCGAGCAGTACTTC.

The table lists this clonotype with many counts. This chain joins TRBV7-6 and TRBJ2-1, with 7 bases matching TRBD1. There are 14 residues in the CDR3. CDR1 SGHVS and CDR2 FNYEAQ come from the germline V gene. V lost 5 bases and J lost 7; bases outside the gene matches: 8. The CDR3 coding sequence is TGTGCCAGCAGCCGTAACAGACAGGGTAATGAGCAGTTCTTC. This gives the protein CASSRNRQGNEQFF.

Ten or more counts support this clonotype. This chain joins TRBV28 and TRBJ1-2; TRBD1 matches at 8 bases. Germline CDR1 MDHEN, CDR2 SYDVKM. J gave up 4 bases and V 7 bases, and 2 bases lay outside the gene matches. The CDR3 is 12 residues long. CDR3: CASKGQVYGYTF. The CDR3 coding sequence is TGTGCCAGCAAGGGACAGGTCTATGGCTACACCTTC.

The chain uses TRBV3-1 and TRBJ1-6; D gene unclear. The germline V and J ends were trimmed by 1 base and 6 bases, with 13 bases remaining between them. The CDR3 has 16 amino acids. Germline CDR1 reads LGHDT; CDR2 reads YNNKEL (reference sequence). The CDR3 spells CASSQGTLGPNSPLHF. CDR3 DNA sequence: TGTGCCAGCAGCCAAGGCACCCTAGGGCCTAATTCACCCCTCCACTTT. Based on the CDR3 plus reference TRBV3-1 and TRBJ1-6, the full variable domain is DTAVSQTPKYLVTQMGNDKSIKCEQNLGHDTMYWYKQDSKKFLKIMFSYNNKELIINETVPNRFSPKSPDKAHLNLHINSLELGDSAVYFCASSQGTLGPNSPLHFGNGTRLTVT.

The rearrangement uses TRBV2 and TRBJ2-1, with D perhaps TRBD1 (5 bases). CDR1 and CDR2 from the germline V gene are SNHLY and FYNNEI. Trimming stripped 7 bases from V and 9 bases from J, with 19 bases between. The CDR3 is 14 residues long. CDR3 region: CASTTQGVNSEQFF. The CDR3 region has the DNA TGTGCCAGCACCACACAAGGGGTCAACAGTGAGCAGTTCTTC.

This clonotype showed up just once. V usage is TRBV20-1 and J usage is TRBJ1-1, with unresolved D. Germline-derived CDR1 and CDR2 are DFQATT and SNEGSKA (reference sequence). V was clipped by 6 bases and J by 1 base, with 9 bases between them. CDR3 length equals 12 residues. The CDR3 DNA reads TGCAGTGCCGGCGCACCGAACACTGAAGCTTTCTTT. It specifies CSAGAPNTEAFF.

This rearrangement joins TRBV20-1 to TRBJ1-1; D might be TRBD1 (6 bases). The V and J ends lost 5 bases and 4 bases respectively, with 14 bases between them. The CDR3 is 13 residues long. Per germline, CDR1 DFQATT and CDR2 SNEGSKA (reference sequence). The CDR3 region is CSASPQGRTEAFF. The CDR3 DNA reads as TGCAGTGCTTCTCCACAGGGACGCACTGAAGCTTTCTTT.

This clonotype was picked up a small number of times. The chain uses TRBV20-1 and TRBJ1-2; D may be TRBD1 (5 bases). CDR3 length: 13 residues. Germline lookup yields CDR1 DFQATT and CDR2 SNEGSKA (reference sequence). The V end lost 2 bases, the J end lost 4 bases, and 11 bases lay between the germline ends. CDR3 in amino acids: CSARQDRVYGYTF. The CDR3 region has the DNA TGCAGTGCTAGACAAGACAGAGTCTATGGCTACACCTTC.

A word on this clonotype: The conserved final phenylalanine or tryptophan is absent from the CDR3, which likely points to a read error. No DNA is shown, since the ends of the CDR3 on it are uncertain; the CDR3 is the one TCRdb lists. The genes are TRBV28 and TRBJ2-7; the table calls TRBD2, which could not be checked here. The CDR3 is made up of 8 amino acids, end residues included. The germline V gene encodes CDR1 MDHEN and CDR2 SYDVKM. CDR3: CASSLIAG.

The chain links TRBV4-1 to TRBJ2-1, with D perhaps assigned TRBD1 or TRBD2 (5 bases each). Germline CDR1 is MGHRA and CDR2 is YSYEKL. Trimming removed 0 bases from V and 6 bases from J, with 21 bases in between. The CDR3 runs to 18 residues. CDR3 sequence reads: CASSQDRVHGAWSNEQFF. The CDR3 bases are TGCGCCAGCAGCCAAGACAGGGTTCACGGGGCCTGGAGCAATGAGCAGTTCTTC.

The rearrangement links TRBV27 to TRBJ2-5, with D unresolved. Germline loops: CDR1 MNHEY, CDR2 SMNVEV (reference sequence). V dropped 7 bases and J dropped 10 bases, with 16 bases sitting between them. The CDR3 loop spans 12 amino acids. The CDR3 coding sequence is TGTGCCAGCAACCCCGCCCAAGGCGGCCAGTACTTC. Residues: CASNPAQGGQYF.

There are many counts of this clonotype. The J gene is TRBJ2-3, the V gene TRBV20-1; D is possibly TRBD1 or TRBD2 (6 bases each). This CDR3 has 12 residues. Trimming left V 3 bases short and J 6 bases short, with 10 bases between. The germline gives CDR1 DFQATT, CDR2 SNEGSKA (reference sequence). The CDR3 sequence: CSASPGGDTQYF. CDR3 nucleotide sequence: TGCAGTGCTAGCCCCGGGGGCGATACGCAGTATTTT.

The chain employs TRBV7-2 and TRBJ2-3; no clear D gene. With 5 bases removed from V and 2 bases from J, the gap between germline ends came to 14 bases. There are 15 residues in the CDR3. Germline V gives CDR1 SGHTA, CDR2 FQGNSA. CDR3 sequence (DNA): TGTGCCAGCAGCCCGACGGCGGTTTACACAGATACGCAGTATTTT. Protein product: CASSPTAVYTDTQYF.

This clonotype appeared many times. CDR3: CASSYSLPQLSPNEQFF. The CDR3 coding sequence is TGTGCCAGCAGTTACTCCCTCCCCCAGCTCTCCCCGAATGAGCAGTTCTTC. V usage is TRBV6-2 or TRBV6-3 and J usage is TRBJ2-1, with D uncertain. V was cut by 0 bases and J by 7 bases, with 19 bases left in between. This CDR3 is 17 amino acids long. The germline V gene has CDR1 MNHEY and CDR2 SVGEGT.

This clonotype was picked up many times. J is TRBJ2-7 and V is TRBV5-1; TRBD1 matches at 10 bases. Germline V CDR1 and CDR2: SGHRS, YFSETQ. This CDR3 spans 14 amino acids. After removal of 4 bases from V and 3 bases from J, the junction contained 4 bases not matched to a gene. CDR3: CASSRTGGNYEQYF. The CDR3 coding sequence is TGCGCCAGCAGCCGGACAGGGGGTAACTACGAGCAGTACTTC.